The following is a T cell receptor (beta chain) sequence with its context. Its antigen remains unidentified. No much larger clone is present one base from it, and per-base qualities are unavailable. The data were obtained in a study of blood T cell repertoires in COVID-19 (dated by TCRdb to the early 2020s). Study-level background: Samples from collaborators originated in the United States, Italy and Spain and spanned both the acute and convalescent phases of COVID-19. The material from the prospective study consisted of cDNA or gDNA derived from T cells, B-cell-depleted T cells, or PBMCs. Deeply sampled blood TCRbeta repertoires from subjects exposed to, actively infected with, or recovered from COVID-19 were included in the dataset. A freely available public database, intended as a resource for researchers studying the immune response to SARS-CoV-2, is where the repertoires were released. Samples were obtained from the ongoing ImmuneRACE study (first 160 participants) and from roughly 1,300 subjects provided by 6 global collaborators. The sample metadata nearly always contained a de-identified subject ID, COVID-19 status, age in years and sex. HLA class I and class II types, where available, came from metadata supplied by the sample provider rather than from assay-based typing. What the authors observed across the whole study: The amount of clinical and demographic metadata varied by source and participant and was provided uncurated.

After removal of 4 bases from V and 1 base from J, the junction retains 10 bases not matched to a gene. The CDR3 has 16 amino acids, counting the end cysteine and phenylalanine. The read is trimmed to its CDR3 DNA, 48 bases read in frame from base 1. CDR1 and CDR2, looked up from the germline V gene, are SGHRS and YFSETQ. Whole blood was collected in K2EDTA tubes by collaborating institutions according to the institutions' own protocols. For TCRbeta analysis, collaborator samples were shipped as frozen whole blood, as isolated PBMCs, or as DNA extracted from either sample type. The immunoSEQ Assay, a bias-controlled multiplex PCR, was used to amplify TCRbeta CDR3 regions from genomic DNA. Under the source paper's analysis protocol: Nucleated cell counts per sample were estimated from amplification of reference gene primers within the assay. Sequence reads were collapsed and filtered to measure the absolute abundance of every unique TCRbeta CDR3 rearrangement. For each sample, productive Simpson clonality was calculated as the square root of Simpson's diversity index across productive rearrangements. The immuneACCESS repertoire file appears here via TCRdb, limited to in-frame rearrangements. These files lack a portion of the clones; in checked studies, under half of the deficit traces to unresolved V genes, and the cause of the others is not known. V and J calls and clone size are those listed in that table; D and trimming were worked out from the DNA. The sample table contains 65,000 or so clones; only one count was recorded for roughly four fifths of them. The ten largest account for about 15% of the sample.

Input material: peripheral blood. This receptor was identified in a man older than 75 with acute or convalescent COVID-19. The chain is encoded by TRBV5-1 joined to TRBJ1-1; TRBD1 agrees with 7 junctional bases. Here is the DNA: TGCGCCAGCAGCCCGGGGACAGCCGACCCGAACACTGAAGCTTTCTTT. Its coded protein is CASSPGTADPNTEAFF.